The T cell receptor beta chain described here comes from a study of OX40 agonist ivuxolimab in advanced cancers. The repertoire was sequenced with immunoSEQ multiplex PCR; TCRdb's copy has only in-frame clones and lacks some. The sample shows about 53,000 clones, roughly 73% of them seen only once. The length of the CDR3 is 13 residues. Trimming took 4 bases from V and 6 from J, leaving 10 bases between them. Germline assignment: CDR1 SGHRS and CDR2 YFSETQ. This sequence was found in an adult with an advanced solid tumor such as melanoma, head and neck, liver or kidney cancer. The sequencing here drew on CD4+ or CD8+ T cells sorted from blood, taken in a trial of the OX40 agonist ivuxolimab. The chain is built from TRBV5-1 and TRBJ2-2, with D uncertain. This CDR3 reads CASSPTKAGELFF. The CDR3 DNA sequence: TGCGCCAGCAGCCCCACAAAGGCCGGGGAGCTGTTTTTT. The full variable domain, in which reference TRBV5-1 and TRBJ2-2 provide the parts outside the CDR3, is KAGVTQTPRYLIKTRGQQVTLSCSPISGHRSVSWYQQTPGQGLQFLFEYFSETQRNKGNFPGRFSGRQFSNSRSEMNVSTLELGDSALYLCASSPTKAGELFFGEGSRLTVL.